This T cell receptor (beta chain) was identified in a study of T cell responses to AZD1222 COVID-19 vaccine. Profiling relied on immunoSEQ multiplex PCR, and the TCRdb table lists in-frame clones only, not all of them. The table includes approximately 200,000 clones, around 86% detected once. Trimming removed 4 bases at V and 6 bases at J, with 10 bases between. The CDR3 is 13 amino acids. Germline values: CDR1 SGHNT, CDR2 YENEEA. This sequence joins TRBV11-3 and TRBJ1-5; no clear D gene. The specimen comprised peripheral blood, sampled on day 0 of MenACWY control vaccination. The TCR originated in an adult in good health. The CDR3 spells CASSSRGTQPQHF. The CDR3 DNA reads as TGTGCCAGCAGCTCAAGAGGTACTCAGCCCCAGCATTTT.